The next 10 T cell receptor beta chains were all read from a single sample in a study of spatial heterogeneity in lung cancer. Study-wide points: In tumors, expanded intratumoral alpha and beta TCR counts tracked mutation counts.

Antigens of these TCRs are unknown. Time point of the sample: sample taken at primary tumor resection. TCRdb re-called the 5' RACE reads through MiXCR, storing one row per CDR3 protein. The sample records some 16,000 distinct CDR3 sequences, roughly 7% being singletons. Source: lung tumor tissue, taken at surgery. The source is a female donor with early-stage non-small cell lung cancer.

In the case of this clonotype: This beta chain is an off-target read within a library intended for alpha chains, so its frequency means little. The chain uses TRBV28 and TRBJ1-2, with a tentative D call TRBD1 (5 bases). V was pared by 5 bases and J by 7 bases, with 17 bases between. This CDR3 has 14 amino acids. CDR1 is MDHEN and CDR2 is SYDVKM in the germline V gene. As DNA, the CDR3 is TGTGCCAGCAGTCCCCCGATGAGGGGTGGTGGCTACACCTTC. Residues: CASSPPMRGGGYTF.

A remark on this clonotype: The library was built for alpha chains, so this beta chain is an off-target read and its size means little. V and J are TRBV5-1 and TRBJ2-2, with 8 nucleotides matching TRBD1. The CDR3 runs to 17 residues. The germline gives CDR1 SGHRS, CDR2 YFSETQ. After removal of 1 base from V and 0 bases from J, the junction contained 5 bases not matched to a gene. CDR3 sequence: CASSLWRQGTNTGELFF. The CDR3 DNA reads TGCGCCAGCAGCTTGTGGCGACAGGGGACGAACACCGGGGAGCTGTTTTTT.

The table lists this clonotype with many counts. With the library built for alpha chains, this beta chain is off target and its frequency is not meaningful. The CDR3 loop reads CASSLSGTGQGNEQFF. The CDR3 DNA reads TGTGCCAGCAGTTTATCGGGGACAGGGCAGGGCAATGAGCAGTTCTTC. This chain joins TRBV27 and TRBJ2-1, with TRBD1 identical over 9 bases. The ends lost 0 bases at V and 6 bases at J; junction bases unmatched: 6. In germline, CDR1 is MNHEY, CDR2 SMNVEV (reference sequence). CDR3 length: 16 residues.

Comments on this clonotype: Sequence at one end of the junction differs from germline and may be a read error. This beta chain came through as a stray read in a library set up for alpha chains, and its size says little. The V call is TRBV7-8, the J call TRBJ1-6, with 8 positions matching TRBD1. The CDR3 runs to 15 residues. Germline V lookup: CDR1 SGHVS, CDR2 FQNEAQ. CDR3 sequence (DNA): TGTGTCAGCAGCTTAGCAGGGGGCCATAATTCACCCCTCCACTTT. This sequence encodes CVSSLAGGHNSPLHF.

Regarding this clonotype: Within a library made for alpha chains, this beta chain is off target, and its count is uninformative. The V gene is TRBV12-3 or TRBV12-4, the J gene TRBJ1-4, with 11 bases lining up with TRBD1. CDR3 size: 18 residues. V lost 6 bases and J lost 3; bases outside the gene matches: 12. CDR3 sequence reads: CASSWGGQGVGANEKLFF. For the CDR3, the DNA is TGTGCCAGCAGCTGGGGGGGACAGGGGGTTGGGGCTAATGAAAAACTGTTTTTT.

This clonotype was found many times. A library prepared for alpha chains yielded this beta chain as an off-target read; its size is of little meaning. The chain is built from TRBV12-3 or TRBV12-4 and TRBJ1-1, with D unresolved. The CDR3 loop spans 14 amino acids. V was pared by 3 bases and J by 0 bases, with 8 bases between. The CDR3: CASSFFGLNTEAFF. In DNA, the CDR3 is TGTGCCAGCAGTTTTTTCGGGCTGAACACTGAAGCTTTCTTT.

Judged by abundance, this clonotype is medium-sized (0.01 to 0.1%). This beta chain is off target for a library built for alpha chains, so its abundance means little. The J gene is TRBJ2-7, the V gene TRBV11-2; perhaps TRBD2 as D (5 bases). Looked up from germline, CDR1 is SGHAT and CDR2 is FQNNGV. V lost 7 bases and J 7 bases, leaving 20 bases between the germline ends. The length of the CDR3 is 14 residues. The chain's CDR3 is CASTVGRGSLEQYF. As DNA, the CDR3 is TGTGCCAGCACCGTCGGACGGGGATCCTTGGAGCAGTACTTC.

This clonotype was counted many times. This beta chain is an unintended read in a library built for alpha chains; its size means little. The V gene is TRBV4-2, the J gene TRBJ1-2; 8 bases are shared with TRBD1. This CDR3 region has 15 residues. CDR1 is LGHNA and CDR2 is YNFKEQ in the germline V gene. V was pared by 2 bases and J by 5 bases, with 7 bases of the junction left unmatched. CDR3 protein: CASSQPGQVGYGYTF. In DNA, the CDR3 is TGTGCCAGCAGCCAACCGGGACAGGTTGGATATGGCTACACCTTC.

This clonotype has a handful of counts. This beta chain appears as a stray read in a library generated for alpha chains; its size is not informative. The rearrangement uses TRBV20-1 and TRBJ2-3; 8 bases match TRBD2. CDR3 length equals 14 residues. The germline V gene has CDR1 DFQATT and CDR2 SNEGSKA (reference sequence). Trimming removed 3 bases from V and 11 bases from J; junction bases left unmatched: 13. CDR3 protein: CSASVPSLAGGQYF. In DNA, the CDR3 is TGCAGTGCTAGTGTTCCCTCCCTCGCGGGGGGGCAGTATTTT.

The sample holds many counts of this clonotype. This beta chain is an unintended read in a library built for alpha chains; its size means little. This sequence joins TRBV7-9 and TRBJ1-2, with D possibly TRBD1 on 5 matching bases. Germline V CDR1 and CDR2: SEHNR, FQNEAQ (reference sequence). The CDR3 loop spans 13 amino acids. Trimming removed 4 bases from V and 4 bases from J, with 10 bases in between. The chain's CDR3 is CASSSPGGYGYTF. The CDR3 region has the DNA TGTGCCAGCAGCTCCCCGGGGGGCTATGGCTACACCTTC.